This record looks at one TCR beta chain sequence and its context. Authors' processing steps: The authors estimated nucleated cell counts from reference gene primer amplification. Only in-frame clones appear in the TCRdb table, and some are missing; sequencing was by immunoSEQ multiplex PCR. V, J and clone size reflect that table, while D and trimming were determined from the DNA. The table has under 350,000 clones, around four fifths seen once. Trimming cost V 4 bases and J 4 bases, with 14 bases left between them. The CDR3 length is 15 residues. Germline CDR1 is SGHNT and CDR2 is YYREEE (reference sequence). The data belong to a study of blood T cell repertoires in COVID-19. For the study at large: Collection of acute and convalescent COVID-19 samples took place in the United States, Italy and Spain. T cells, B-cell-depleted T cells, or PBMCs supplied cDNA or gDNA.

This receptor was identified in a woman aged 45-65 years who had recovered from COVID-19. This chain joins TRBV5-4 and TRBJ2-2, with D possibly matching TRBD2 (5 bases). Sequencing used peripheral blood. The CDR3 spells CASSDPRAGTGELFF. The CDR3 DNA follows: TGTGCCAGCAGCGATCCGCGGGCGGGCACCGGGGAGCTGTTTTTT. Supplemented by reference TRBV5-4 and TRBJ2-2, the full variable domain reads ETGVTQSPTHLIKTRGQQVTLRCSSQSGHNTVSWYQQALGQGPQFIFQYYREEENGRGNFPPRFSGLQFPNYSSELNVNALELDDSALYLCASSDPRAGTGELFFGEGSRLTVL.